These 25 T cell receptor beta chains were sequenced from one sample in a study of shared clonotypes between healthy human individuals. Only in-frame clones appear in the TCRdb table, and some are missing; sequencing was by immunoSEQ multiplex PCR. The table includes 650,000 to 750,000 clones, less than 80% detected once. The specimen was memory CD4+ T cells sorted from blood. Specified subset: CD45RA-negative fraction. All receptors derive from a woman younger than 45 in good health.

The CDR3 bases are TGTGCCAGCAGTGATGGGAGCGGTGTGGGAGCAGATACGCAGTATTTT. Translated: CASSDGSGVGADTQYF. The V gene is TRBV6-1, the J gene TRBJ2-3, with D perhaps TRBD2 (5 bases). Germline CDR1 and CDR2: MNHNS and SASEGT. This CDR3 has 16 amino acids. Between the trimmed V and J ends, which lost 3 bases and 4 bases, there was a span of 17 bases.

The chain employs TRBV28 and TRBJ2-3; D unclear. The V and J ends lost 4 bases and 7 bases respectively, with 24 bases between them. Per the germline V gene, CDR1 is MDHEN and CDR2 is SYDVKM. The CDR3 covers 17 residues. CDR3 bases: TGTGCCAGCAGTTCCCTTTGGACGGGTTTAGCCCATAATACGCAGTATTTT. Translated: CASSSLWTGLAHNTQYF.

The chain recombines TRBV5-1 with TRBJ2-7; D may match TRBD1 or TRBD2 (7 bases each). Between the trimmed V and J ends, which lost 4 bases and 2 bases, there was a span of 16 bases. This CDR3 spans 15 amino acids. CDR1 is SGHRS and CDR2 is YFSETQ in the germline V gene. CDR3 residues: CASSHRPGGAYEQYF. CDR3 coding DNA: TGCGCCAGCAGCCACCGGCCAGGGGGGGCCTACGAGCAGTACTTC.

The J gene is TRBJ1-2, the V gene TRBV7-6; maybe TRBD1 (5 bases). This CDR3 region has 14 residues. Germline loops: CDR1 SGHVS, CDR2 FNYEAQ. V was pared by 1 base and J by 3 bases, with 9 bases between. The CDR3 bases are TGTGCCAGCAGCTTAGTGATAGGGGACTATGGCTACACCTTC. Translated: CASSLVIGDYGYTF.

The sample holds one count of this clone. The rearrangement uses TRBV5-1 and TRBJ2-5, with 7 nucleotides matching TRBD2. From germline, CDR1 is SGHRS and CDR2 YFSETQ. V gave up 6 bases and J gave up 3 bases; unmatched junction bases: 11. The CDR3 sequence is 15 residues long. Here the CDR3 reads CASKKASGVEETQYF. The DNA for the CDR3 is TGCGCCAGCAAAAAGGCTAGCGGAGTGGAAGAGACCCAGTACTTC. Using reference TRBV5-1 and TRBJ2-5 for the parts outside the CDR3, the full variable domain is KAGVTQTPRYLIKTRGQQVTLSCSPISGHRSVSWYQQTPGQGLQFLFEYFSETQRNKGNFPGRFSGRQFSNSRSEMNVSTLELGDSALYLCASKKASGVEETQYFGPGTRLLVL.

The chain couples TRBV28 to TRBJ2-3; D remains unclear. CDR1 and CDR2 (germline): MDHEN, SYDVKM. The ends were cut back, 6 bases at V and 0 bases at J, with 10 bases in the middle. CDR3 length: 14 amino acids. CDR3 protein: CASRRASSTDTQYF. The CDR3, as DNA: TGTGCCAGCAGAAGGGCCTCTAGCACAGATACGCAGTATTTT. Variable domain in full (rest from reference TRBV28 and TRBJ2-3): DVKVTQSSRYLVKRTGEKVFLECVQDMDHENMFWYRQDPGLGLRLIYFSYDVKMKEKGDIPEGYSVSREKKERFSLILESASTNQTSMYLCASRRASSTDTQYFGPGTRLTVL.

The table lists this clone with a count of one. The CDR3 protein is CASSLVGVNTEAFF. The DNA for the CDR3 is TGTGCCAGCAGCTTAGTGGGGGTGAACACTGAAGCTTTCTTT. This chain connects TRBV7-9 to TRBJ1-1; possible D gene TRBD1, 5 bases. Trimming left V 1 base short and J 0 bases short, with 6 bases between. CDR3 length equals 14 residues. Germline V gene data show CDR1 as SEHNR and CDR2 as FQNEAQ (reference sequence).

This clone was recorded a few times. The V call is TRBV27, the J call TRBJ2-7, with 10 nucleotides matching TRBD2. The V segment lost 6 bases and the J segment 4 bases; nucleotides outside the gene matches: 12. Per the germline V gene, CDR1 is MNHEY and CDR2 is SMNVEV (reference sequence). The CDR3 has 16 amino acids. The CDR3 sequence: CASRPRIRAGGYEQYF. CDR3 sequence (DNA): TGTGCCAGCAGGCCCCGGATAAGAGCGGGAGGGTACGAGCAGTACTTC.

This clone has only a few counts. The chain carries TRBV19 and TRBJ1-2; the D is unclear. The CDR3 is 12 residues long. The germline CDR1 and CDR2 sequences are LNHDA and SQIVND (reference sequence). V was shortened by 3 bases and J by 0 bases, with 2 bases between the two germline ends. CDR3 amino acids: CASSIANYGYTF. CDR3 bases: TGTGCCAGTAGTATCGCTAACTATGGCTACACCTTC. The whole variable domain, filled in from reference TRBV19 and TRBJ1-2, reads DGGITQSPKYLFRKEGQNVTLSCEQNLNHDAMYWYRQDPGQGLRLIYYSQIVNDFQKGDIAEGYSVSREKKESFPLTVTSAQKNPTAFYLCASSIANYGYTFGSGTRLTVV.

This rearrangement joins TRBV2 to TRBJ2-1; no definite D call. CDR3 size: 14 residues. Germline V gene sequence: CDR1 SNHLY, CDR2 FYNNEI. Trimming cost V 3 bases and J 5 bases, with 11 bases left between them. Written as DNA, the CDR3 is TGTGCCAGCAGTGACTACTATGGAAACAATGAGCAGTTCTTC. As protein: CASSDYYGNNEQFF.

The chain carries TRBV10-3 and TRBJ2-7, with D possibly matching TRBD1 (5 bases). CDR1 ENHRY and CDR2 SYGVKD come from the germline V gene. The CDR3 is 14 residues long. V was pared by 7 bases and J by 0 bases, with 13 bases between. DNA for the CDR3: TGTGCCATCAAGGGGCTAACAGACTCCTACGAGCAGTACTTC. It yields the protein CAIKGLTDSYEQYF.

To note about this clone: This specimen includes other DNA sequences encoding the same CDR3. The V gene is TRBV18, the J gene TRBJ2-7; 8 nucleotides match TRBD1. With 2 bases clipped from V and 7 bases from J, the junction kept 4 bases outside the gene matches. Germline CDR1 and CDR2: KGHSH and LQKENI. The CDR3 extends over 13 amino acids. CDR3 coding DNA: TGTGCCAGCTCACCAGGAACAGGGGGGGAGCAGTACTTC. Residues: CASSPGTGGEQYF.

The chain couples TRBV5-8 to TRBJ2-6, with D perhaps matching TRBD1 (6 bases). CDR3 length equals 14 residues. V was pared by 5 bases and J by 3 bases, with 9 bases between. The V gene's germline CDR1 is SGHTS and CDR2 YDEGEE. CDR3 nucleotide sequence: TGTGCCAGCAGAATACAGGGTGGGGCCAACGTCCTGACTTTC. Amino acids: CASRIQGGANVLTF.

The genes are TRBV9 and TRBJ1-4; TRBD1 agrees at 10 bases. The V and J ends lost 3 bases and 7 bases, in that order; junction bases with no gene match: 6. Germline V gives CDR1 SGDLS, CDR2 YYNGEE. The CDR3 contains 15 residues. This CDR3 reads CASSAPGQGREKLFF. CDR3 DNA sequence: TGTGCCAGCAGCGCCCCGGGACAGGGGCGTGAAAAACTGTTTTTT.

Remarks on this clone: Being one base from a much bigger clone, this may be a read error. Other DNA variants within this sample encode the same CDR3. V and J are TRBV18 and TRBJ1-3, with TRBD1 as a possible D gene (5 bases). Per the germline V gene, CDR1 is KGHSH and CDR2 is LQKENI. V dropped 3 bases and J dropped 0 bases, with 6 bases sitting between them. CDR3 length equals 14 residues. CDR3 nucleotides: TGTGCCAGCTCACCCCAGGGCTCTGGAAACACCATATATTTT. Translation: CASSPQGSGNTIYF.

The V gene is TRBV29-1, the J gene TRBJ1-1, with a weak D call TRBD1 (6 bases). V shed 7 bases and J shed 4 bases, with 19 bases lying between them. Germline CDR1 and CDR2: SQVTM and ANQGSEA. This CDR3 spans 14 amino acids. Here the CDR3 DNA reads TGCAGCGCTGGGGGGCCCCGGCTGGGCACTGAAGCTTTCTTT. It yields the protein CSAGGPRLGTEAFF.

The rearrangement joins TRBV5-1 to TRBJ2-4, with TRBD1 identical over 8 bases. Unmatched junction bases numbered 7, after V lost 2 bases and J lost 6 bases. Germline V gene lookup returns CDR1 SGHRS and CDR2 YFSETQ. There are 15 residues in the CDR3. Here the CDR3 DNA reads TGCGCCAGCAGCTTAGTGACAGGGGCAGTAAACATTCAGTACTTC. It specifies CASSLVTGAVNIQYF.

This clone was seen just once. The chain carries TRBV9 and TRBJ2-7; possible D gene TRBD1, 6 bases. CDR3 length equals 15 residues. Germline assignment: CDR1 SGDLS and CDR2 YYNGEE. V lost 7 bases and J lost 6, with 23 bases in between. CDR3 sequence (DNA): TGTGCCAGCGGATGGGATACAGGGTTGGATAGCGAGCAGTACTTC. It codes for CASGWDTGLDSEQYF.

This rearrangement joins TRBV10-3 to TRBJ1-1; D is uncertain. The V gene's germline CDR1 is ENHRY and CDR2 SYGVKD. This CDR3 has 11 amino acids. The germline V and J ends were trimmed by 11 bases and 8 bases, with 15 bases remaining between them. The CDR3 reads CASGGVGEAFF. The CDR3 nucleotides read TGTGCCTCCGGTGGGGTTGGGGAAGCTTTCTTT.

For the CDR3, the DNA is TGCGCCAGCCAGAGTATTGGGACAGCCAACAATGAGCAGTTCTTC. Protein product: CASQSIGTANNEQFF. The chain has TRBV4-1 and TRBJ2-1; TRBD1 matches at 7 bases. The J segment lost 5 bases and the V segment lost 8 bases, leaving 12 bases of the junction unmatched. The CDR3 consists of 15 residues. Looked up from germline, CDR1 is MGHRA and CDR2 is YSYEKL.

This clone was counted a single time. V usage is TRBV7-3 and J usage is TRBJ2-2; unclear D gene. V shed 1 base and J shed 5 bases, with 8 bases lying between them. This CDR3 is 14 amino acids long. From germline, CDR1 is SGHTA and CDR2 FQGTGA. The CDR3 here is CASSLNVPTGELFF. DNA of the CDR3: TGTGCCAGCAGCTTAAATGTCCCGACCGGGGAGCTGTTTTTT.

Notes on this clone: The same CDR3 is also encoded by other DNA sequences in this sample. The rearrangement links TRBV7-2 to TRBJ2-5; D call uncertain. The CDR3 spans 13 residues. Trimming took off 3 bases at V and 1 base at J, with 6 bases between the two ends. Germline V CDR1 and CDR2: SGHTA, FQGNSA. The CDR3 coding sequence is TGTGCCAGCAGCTTCTACACCCAAGAGACCCAGTACTTC. This translates into CASSFYTQETQYF.

About this clone itself: Sequence at one end of the junction differs from germline and may be a read error. The chain has TRBV28 and TRBJ2-7; 8 bases line up with TRBD1. Germline V gene sequence: CDR1 MDHEN, CDR2 SYDVKM. The length of the CDR3 is 12 residues. The CDR3 coding sequence is TGTGCCAGCAGTTTAAGTAGGGACAGGTTTTTCTTC. Translation: CASSLSRDRFFF.

This clone was counted many times. The rearrangement links TRBV4-1 to TRBJ2-7, with D maybe TRBD1 (5 bases). This CDR3 has 13 amino acids. The V end was cut by 1 base, the J end by 12 bases, with 16 bases between. The germline gives CDR1 MGHRA, CDR2 YSYEKL. The CDR3 protein is CASSQALYRQRYF. DNA for the CDR3: TGCGCCAGCAGCCAAGCGCTCTACCGACAGCGGTACTTC.

The chain uses TRBV7-8 and TRBJ1-5; unclear D gene. The CDR3 loop spans 15 amino acids. Trimming removed 5 bases from V and 2 bases from J, with 13 bases in between. CDR1 is SGHVS and CDR2 is FQNEAQ in the germline V gene. The CDR3 here is CASSPQSGGNQPQHF. CDR3 bases: TGTGCCAGCAGCCCTCAGTCGGGTGGCAATCAGCCCCAGCATTTT.